Following are 8 T cell receptor beta chains from one sample sequenced in a study of T cell repertoires in cytomegalovirus infection. Each CDR3 protein is one row after TCRdb ran MiXCR on the reads. Among over 150,000 distinct CDR3 sequences listed, under 25% were seen once. Source material: PBMCs. The receptors come from a human donor in good health (CMV status not recorded). Some clones in this sample may be carry-over from other donors' samples.

The rearrangement uses TRBV28 and TRBJ1-1; D may be TRBD1 (6 bases). CDR1 and CDR2 (germline): MDHEN, SYDVKM. The V end was cut by 3 bases, the J end by 5 bases, with 16 bases between. This CDR3 spans 15 amino acids. In DNA, the CDR3 is TGTGCCAGCAGTTTGGGGGCCAGGGGATGGACTGAAGCTTTCTTT. Amino acids: CASSLGARGWTEAFF.

Here the CDR3 DNA reads TGTGCCAGCAGCGGGGGACAGGGCTTGAGGAACACTGAAGCTTTCTTT. It encodes CASSGGQGLRNTEAFF. This chain uses TRBV5-5 with TRBJ1-1, with 9 bases matching TRBD1. The CDR3 length is 16 residues. The V gene's germline CDR1 is SGHKS and CDR2 YYEKEE (reference sequence). The junction had 8 bases not matched to a gene; V was cut back by 4 bases and J by 1 base.

This clonotype was picked up a small number of times. The gene calls are TRBV6-5 and TRBJ1-6; no clear D gene. This CDR3 has 16 amino acids. In germline, CDR1 is MNHEY, CDR2 SVGAGI. V gave up 6 bases and J gave up 4 bases, with 16 bases separating them. The CDR3 loop is CASRSSVTGYNSPLHF. DNA of the CDR3: TGTGCCAGCAGATCATCCGTGACCGGTTATAATTCACCCCTCCACTTT.

This clonotype appeared a few times. CDR3 sequence reads: CASSYSGTGNSYNSPLHF. CDR3 nucleotide sequence: TGTGCCAGCAGTTACTCCGGGACAGGGAACTCCTATAATTCACCCCTCCACTTT. V is TRBV6-5 and J is TRBJ1-6; 9 bases match TRBD1. CDR3 length: 18 residues. V shed 0 bases and J 0 bases; nucleotides not matched to a gene: 3. CDR1 and CDR2 (germline): MNHEY, SVGAGI.

V is TRBV7-3 and J is TRBJ1-1; D call uncertain. This CDR3 has 14 amino acids. Germline loops: CDR1 SGHTA, CDR2 FQGTGA. Trimming shortened V by 1 base and J by 5 bases, and 11 bases separated the two germline ends. The CDR3 protein is CASSLKQRGTEAFF. The CDR3 nucleotides read TGTGCCAGCAGCTTAAAACAGAGAGGAACTGAAGCTTTCTTT.

This clonotype has ten or more counts. This sequence joins TRBV7-3 and TRBJ1-1; D possibly corresponds to TRBD1 (6 bases). Trimming took 5 bases from V and 1 from J, leaving 8 bases between them. Germline V CDR1 and CDR2: SGHTA, FQGTGA. The CDR3 sequence is 13 residues long. In DNA, the CDR3 is TGTGCCAGCAGCATACAGGGGAACACTGAAGCTTTCTTT. Its protein product is CASSIQGNTEAFF.

This chain links TRBV20-1 with TRBJ2-5; the D is unclear. The CDR3 is 15 residues long. Trimming cost V 0 bases and J 5 bases, with 16 bases left between them. The germline CDR1 and CDR2 sequences are DFQATT and SNEGSKA (reference sequence). The CDR3 protein is CSARDEAAWGETQYF. CDR3 sequence (DNA): TGCAGTGCTAGAGATGAGGCGGCGTGGGGTGAGACCCAGTACTTC.

This clonotype was counted a single time. The chain employs TRBV29-1 and TRBJ2-5, with 7 bases that match TRBD2. The CDR3 length is 12 residues. Trimming at V came to 7 bases and at J to 5 bases, leaving 7 bases not matched to a gene. CDR1 is SQVTM and CDR2 is ANQGSEA in the germline V gene. The CDR3 bases are TGCAGCGACCGCTGGGGGGGGGAGACCCAGTACTTC. Translating gives CSDRWGGETQYF.